What follows is one T cell receptor (beta chain) and its context. Antigen unknown. The immunoSEQ assay was version 4, run in survey mode. Generated by immunoSEQ multiplex PCR, the TCRdb table keeps only in-frame clones and is missing some. The sample includes approximately 39,000 clones, 82% of them seen just once. The CDR3 is 14 residues long. V lost 6 bases to trimming and J lost 2 bases, with 12 bases between them. Per the germline V gene, CDR1 is SNHLY and CDR2 is FYNNEI. An overlapping HIV-1 Gag peptide pool stimulated these cells at about 1 ug/peptide/mL. Sorted nonresponding memory CD4+ T cells were CD40L-negative, CD69-negative, CD45RO-high. The data were obtained in a study of persistence of HIV-infected CD4 T cells.

V gene TRBV2 combines with J gene TRBJ2-3; D remains ambiguous. The sequences come from cultured CD4+ T cells from PBMCs, collected from a patient who received antiretroviral therapy. The sequence came from an adult with HIV. The donor label of this sample is uncertain. The CDR3 loop reads CASRLDTDTDTQYF. The CDR3 bases are TGTGCCAGCAGATTAGACACAGACACAGATACGCAGTATTTT. The full variable domain, with the rest looked up from reference TRBV2 and TRBJ2-3, is EPEVTQTPSHQVTQMGQEVILRCVPISNHLYFYWYRQILGQKVEFLVSFYNNEISEKSEIFDDQFSVERPDGSNFTLKIRSTKLEDSAMYFCASRLDTDTDTQYFGPGTRLTVL.